The 25 T cell receptor beta chains in this list originate from one sample, sequenced in a study of blood T cells in healthy people across ages. Primed by a sample-barcoded 5' primer and a J-beta primer mix, a second PCR proceeded for about 7 to 11 cycles. MiXCR was run by TCRdb on the 5' RACE reads, yielding one entry per CDR3 protein. Among 1.5 million to 2 million distinct CDR3 sequences listed, 49% were seen once. The material sequenced was blood. These receptor sequences come from a woman in her forties in good health.

Note on this clonotype: A read error may account for a junction end that differs from germline. This chain joins TRBV18 and TRBJ2-4, with D uncertain. The DNA end lines up better with TRBJ2-5; the J call may be wrong. Looked up from germline, CDR1 is KGHSH and CDR2 is LQKENI. The CDR3 has 12 amino acids. This CDR3 is CTSSLYQETQYF. Here the CDR3 DNA reads TGTACCAGCTCACTGTACCAAGAGACCCAGTACTTC.

The V gene is TRBV5-1, the J gene TRBJ2-7, with D hard to call. CDR1 SGHRS and CDR2 YFSETQ come from the germline V gene. This CDR3 spans 15 amino acids. Deletions cut 2 bases from V and 2 bases from J, with 14 bases between. This CDR3 is CASSFPEAFPYEQYF. DNA for the CDR3: TGCGCCAGCAGCTTCCCAGAGGCCTTCCCCTACGAGCAGTACTTC.

This rearrangement joins TRBV2 to TRBJ2-3; unclear D gene. The CDR3 has 9 residues. V was clipped by 10 bases and J by 6 bases, with 5 bases between them. Germline V gene data show CDR1 as SNHLY and CDR2 as FYNNEI. CDR3 nucleotide sequence: TGTGCCACTCGGGATACGCAGTATTTT. Its translation is CATRDTQYF.

The chain links TRBV11-3 to TRBJ2-5; 14 bases match TRBD2. Germline trimming cut 4 bases from V and 4 bases from J; bases unmatched to any gene: 5. CDR1 SGHNT and CDR2 YENEEA come from the germline V gene. The CDR3 has 16 amino acids. CDR3 sequence (DNA): TGTGCCAGCAGCTGGGGGACTAGCGGGGGAGGAGAGACCCAGTACTTC. Its translation: CASSWGTSGGGETQYF.

The chain links TRBV6-5 to TRBJ2-1, with D tentatively TRBD2 (5 bases). The DNA end is a closer match to TRBJ2-7, so the J assignment may be wrong. Germline CDR1 and CDR2: MNHEY and SVGAGI. There are 16 residues in the CDR3. The CDR3 sequence: CASSNRGRAPYNEQYF. CDR3 nucleotide sequence: TGTGCCAGCTCCAACCGGGGTAGGGCCCCCTACAATGAGCAGTACTTC.

The V call is TRBV24-1, the J call TRBJ2-3; 8 bases fit TRBD2. The ends lost 2 bases at V and 8 bases at J; junction bases unmatched: 11. This CDR3 is 16 amino acids long. Germline V gene lookup returns CDR1 KGHDR and CDR2 SFDVKD. The CDR3 spells CATSDSGGPRGGTQYF. DNA of the CDR3: TGTGCCACCAGTGATTCGGGGGGGCCCCGAGGGGGTACGCAGTATTTT.

The table lists this clonotype with a count of one. This chain uses TRBV20-1 with TRBJ2-3; no firm D call. The CDR3 sequence is 11 residues long. V was cut by 6 bases and J by 5 bases, with 9 bases left in between. CDR1 DFQATT and CDR2 SNEGSKA come from the germline V gene (reference sequence). The CDR3 bases are TGCAGTGCCACGAAAAGAGATACGCAGTATTTT. This gives the protein CSATKRDTQYF.

This clonotype was counted a few times. The chain combines TRBV20-1 with TRBJ2-1; maybe TRBD1 (5 bases). V shed 3 bases and J shed 9 bases, with 12 bases lying between them. The length of the CDR3 is 12 residues. Per the germline V gene, CDR1 is DFQATT and CDR2 is SNEGSKA (reference sequence). This CDR3 reads CSARAGSGEQFF. CDR3 DNA sequence: TGCAGTGCTAGGGCAGGGTCTGGTGAGCAGTTCTTC.

CDR3: CSARGDSGGVSSYNEQFF. CDR3 coding DNA: TGCAGTGCTAGAGGGGATAGCGGGGGGGTTAGCTCCTACAATGAGCAGTTCTTC. This chain uses TRBV20-1 with TRBJ2-1; 11 bases are a match to TRBD2. The germline V gene has CDR1 DFQATT and CDR2 SNEGSKA (reference sequence). J was trimmed by 0 bases and V by 1 base; bases with no gene match: 8. This CDR3 region has 18 residues.

The chain uses TRBV10-1 and TRBJ2-7; 7 bases map to TRBD1. Losses at the gene ends were 6 bases for V and 6 bases for J; bases not matched to a gene: 5. Germline CDR1 and CDR2: WNHNN and SYGVQD (reference sequence). This CDR3 spans 12 amino acids. The CDR3 DNA follows: TGCGCCAGCAGGACAGGGATGGGCGAGCAGTACTTC. Translating gives CASRTGMGEQYF.

The rearrangement joins TRBV12-3 or TRBV12-4 to TRBJ2-7; D call uncertain. The end of the DNA fits TRBJ2-5 better, so the J call may be wrong. CDR3 length: 14 residues. The CDR3 is CASSHLDEGETQYF. The CDR3, as DNA: TGTGCCAGCAGCCACCTCGACGAAGGGGAGACCCAGTACTTC.

This clonotype occurred a few times. The chain recombines TRBV28 with TRBJ2-7; D possibly uses TRBD1 or TRBD2 (6 bases each). V was trimmed by 6 bases and J by 2 bases, leaving 14 bases between them. CDR1 is MDHEN and CDR2 is SYDVKM in the germline V gene. This CDR3 is built from 14 residues. DNA for the CDR3: TGTGCCAGCAGGGGGGGCGCGGGCCCCTACGAGCAGTACTTC. Protein: CASRGGAGPYEQYF.

This clonotype has a handful of counts. The chain is built from TRBV6-4 and TRBJ2-1, with 10 nucleotides matching TRBD2. Germline V CDR1 and CDR2: MRHNA, SNTAGT. The CDR3 runs to 15 residues. The J segment lost 3 bases and the V segment lost 4 bases, leaving 3 bases of the junction unmatched. The CDR3 coding sequence is TGTGCCAGCAGTGTAGCGGGGGGCAACTACAATGAGCAGTTCTTC. Its translation is CASSVAGGNYNEQFF.

J is TRBJ1-2 and V is TRBV25-1; 7 bases fit TRBD1. The CDR3 loop spans 15 amino acids. CDR1 and CDR2 (germline): MGHDK, SYGVNS. V lost 5 bases, J lost 4 bases, and 10 bases stayed unmatched. The CDR3 protein is CASSPLTGQPYGYTF. The DNA of the CDR3 is TGTGCCAGCAGTCCCCTCACGGGACAGCCCTATGGCTACACCTTC.

In this sample, this clonotype turned up a few times. V usage is TRBV10-1 and J usage is TRBJ1-2, with D possibly matching TRBD1 (5 bases). CDR1 is WNHNN and CDR2 is SYGVQD in the germline V gene (reference sequence). V was trimmed by 5 bases and J by 4 bases, leaving 17 bases between them. The CDR3 has 15 residues. The CDR3 is CASSRNPQGVYGYTF. As DNA, the CDR3 is TGCGCCAGCAGTCGAAATCCCCAGGGAGTCTATGGCTACACCTTC.

The CDR3 bases are TGTGCCAGCAGTTACATCTCCGATACGCAGTATTTT. The encoded protein is CASSYISDTQYF. The genes are TRBV6-2 or TRBV6-3 and TRBJ2-3, with D unresolved. Germline CDR1 reads MNHEY; CDR2 reads SVGEGT. The V end was cut by 2 bases, the J end by 6 bases, with 6 bases between. This CDR3 region has 12 residues.

In its sample, this clonotype was seen a few times. This rearrangement joins TRBV28 to TRBJ2-2; D unclear. CDR1 and CDR2 (germline): MDHEN, SYDVKM. V gave up 5 bases and J gave up 6 bases, with 13 bases separating them. The CDR3 spans 14 residues. CDR3 coding DNA: TGTGCCAGCAGTCCCTCCTCTGCTTCCGGGGAGCTGTTTTTT. Residues: CASSPSSASGELFF.

The genes are TRBV7-6 and TRBJ2-5; D remains ambiguous. V lost 5 bases, J lost 5 bases, and 12 bases lay in between. CDR3 length: 13 amino acids. Germline V lookup: CDR1 SGHVS, CDR2 FNYEAQ. CDR3 DNA: TGTGCCAGCAGCGCTGGGGATGCGGAGACCCAGTACTTC. Translation: CASSAGDAETQYF.

The CDR3 spells CSIGADRQYF. Here the CDR3 DNA reads TGCAGCATTGGAGCGGACAGACAGTACTTC. The chain couples TRBV29-1 to TRBJ2-7, with D possibly matching TRBD1 (6 bases). The CDR3 contains 10 residues. Germline CDR1 is SQVTM and CDR2 is ANQGSEA. The V and J ends lost 8 bases and 10 bases respectively, with 15 bases between them.

This chain connects TRBV5-1 to TRBJ1-2, with a tentative D call TRBD1 (5 bases). Germline CDR1 SGHRS, CDR2 YFSETQ. V was shortened by 6 bases and J by 5 bases, with 14 bases between the two germline ends. The length of the CDR3 is 13 residues. DNA of the CDR3: TGCGCCAGCACCCACACAGGAGCGTATGGCTACACCTTC. Protein product: CASTHTGAYGYTF.

The V call is TRBV4-3, the J call TRBJ2-7; maybe TRBD1 (6 bases). V was trimmed by 0 bases and J by 10 bases, leaving 16 bases between them. This CDR3 region has 14 residues. Germline CDR1 is LGHNA and CDR2 is YSLEER. CDR3 coding DNA: TGCGCCAGCAGCCAAGATTCTAGGGGGACAACCCAGTACTTC. Translation: CASSQDSRGTTQYF.

The rearrangement uses TRBV7-2 and TRBJ2-5, with 7 bases lining up with TRBD2. The ends lost 11 bases at V and 2 bases at J; junction bases unmatched: 20. Germline V gene lookup returns CDR1 SGHTA and CDR2 FQGNSA. This CDR3 region has 17 residues. The CDR3 DNA reads TGTGCCGGTTTCCCCGGGACCCAGCGGGGCCCTCAAGAGACCCAGTACTTC. Protein: CAGFPGTQRGPQETQYF.

The genes are TRBV29-1 and TRBJ1-2; no definite D call. The V end was cut by 0 bases, the J end by 8 bases, with 19 bases between. This CDR3 has 15 amino acids. Germline loops: CDR1 SQVTM, CDR2 ANQGSEA. This CDR3 is CSVEDIQPEIGGYTF. As DNA, the CDR3 is TGCAGCGTTGAAGATATACAGCCCGAGATCGGAGGCTACACCTTC.

This clonotype was picked up a small number of times. This chain joins TRBV9 and TRBJ2-1; D remains ambiguous. Trimming stripped 0 bases from V and 13 bases from J, with 14 bases between. The CDR3 spans 13 residues. CDR1 is SGDLS and CDR2 is YYNGEE in the germline V gene. The DNA for the CDR3 is TGTGCCAGCAGCGTAGCCCGCTCCGGAATTCAGTTCTTC. This gives the protein CASSVARSGIQFF.

The chain employs TRBV4-3 and TRBJ1-2; D perhaps matches TRBD1 (6 bases). V lost 2 bases and J lost 8, with 18 bases in between. The germline CDR1 and CDR2 sequences are LGHNA and YSLEER. The CDR3 contains 15 residues. CDR3 coding DNA: TGCGCCAGCAGCCAACTTAGGACAGCACTCTCGGGCTACACCTTC. Residues: CASSQLRTALSGYTF.